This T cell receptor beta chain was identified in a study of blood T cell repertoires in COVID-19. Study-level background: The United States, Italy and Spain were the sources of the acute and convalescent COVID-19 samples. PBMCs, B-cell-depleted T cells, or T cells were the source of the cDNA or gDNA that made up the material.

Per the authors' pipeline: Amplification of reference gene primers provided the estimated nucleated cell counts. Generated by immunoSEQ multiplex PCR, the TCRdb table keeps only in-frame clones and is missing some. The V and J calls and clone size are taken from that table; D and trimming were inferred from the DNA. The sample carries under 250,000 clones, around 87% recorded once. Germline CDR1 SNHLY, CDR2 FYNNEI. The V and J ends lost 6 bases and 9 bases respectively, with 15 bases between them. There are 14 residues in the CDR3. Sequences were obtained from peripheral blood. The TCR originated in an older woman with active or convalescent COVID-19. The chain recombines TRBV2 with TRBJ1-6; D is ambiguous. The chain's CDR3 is CASRQVGDGSPLHF. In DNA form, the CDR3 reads TGTGCCAGCAGACAAGTAGGAGACGGTTCACCCCTCCACTTT. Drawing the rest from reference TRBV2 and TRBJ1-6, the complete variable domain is EPEVTQTPSHQVTQMGQEVILRCVPISNHLYFYWYRQILGQKVEFLVSFYNNEISEKSEIFDDQFSVERPDGSNFTLKIRSTKLEDSAMYFCASRQVGDGSPLHFGNGTRLTVT.